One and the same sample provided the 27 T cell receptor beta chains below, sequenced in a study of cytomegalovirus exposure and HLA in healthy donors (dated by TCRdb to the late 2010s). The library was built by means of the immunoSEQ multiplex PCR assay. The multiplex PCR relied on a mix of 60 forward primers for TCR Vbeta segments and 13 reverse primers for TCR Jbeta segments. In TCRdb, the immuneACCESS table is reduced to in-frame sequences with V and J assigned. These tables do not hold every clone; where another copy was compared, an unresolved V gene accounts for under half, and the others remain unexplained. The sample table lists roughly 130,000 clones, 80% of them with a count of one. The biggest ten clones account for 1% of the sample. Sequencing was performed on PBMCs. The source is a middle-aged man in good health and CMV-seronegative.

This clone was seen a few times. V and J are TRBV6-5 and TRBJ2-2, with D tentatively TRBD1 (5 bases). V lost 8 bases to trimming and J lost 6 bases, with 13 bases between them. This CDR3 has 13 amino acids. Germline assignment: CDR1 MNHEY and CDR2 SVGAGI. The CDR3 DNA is TGTGCCAGCCGGGTCAGGGTGGCCGGGGAGCTGTTTTTT. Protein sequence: CASRVRVAGELFF.

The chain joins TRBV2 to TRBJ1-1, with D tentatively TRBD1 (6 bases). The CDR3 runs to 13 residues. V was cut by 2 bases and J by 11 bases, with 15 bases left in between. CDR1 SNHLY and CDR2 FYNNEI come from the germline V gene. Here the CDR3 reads CASSESGEGGAFF. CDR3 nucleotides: TGTGCCAGCAGTGAATCCGGGGAGGGGGGGGCTTTCTTT.

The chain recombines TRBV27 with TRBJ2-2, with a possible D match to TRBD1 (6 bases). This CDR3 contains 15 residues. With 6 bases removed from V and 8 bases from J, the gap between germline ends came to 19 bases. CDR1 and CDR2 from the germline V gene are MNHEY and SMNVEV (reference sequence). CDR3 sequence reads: CASRPRTVKAGELFF. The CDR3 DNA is TGTGCCAGCAGACCGCGGACAGTAAAAGCAGGGGAGCTGTTTTTT.

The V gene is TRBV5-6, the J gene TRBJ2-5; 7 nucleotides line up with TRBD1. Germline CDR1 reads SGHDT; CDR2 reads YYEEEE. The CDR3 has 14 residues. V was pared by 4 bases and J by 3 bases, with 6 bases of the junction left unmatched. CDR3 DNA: TGTGCCAGCAGCCGAGGGACAGCCAAAGAGACCCAGTACTTC. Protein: CASSRGTAKETQYF.

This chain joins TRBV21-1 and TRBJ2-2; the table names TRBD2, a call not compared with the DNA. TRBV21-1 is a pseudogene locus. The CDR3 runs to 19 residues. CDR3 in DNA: TGTGCCAGCAGCAAAGTTCGGCGGACTAGCGGGGAAAGGACCGGGGAGCTGTTTTTT. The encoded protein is CASSKVRRTSGERTGELFF.

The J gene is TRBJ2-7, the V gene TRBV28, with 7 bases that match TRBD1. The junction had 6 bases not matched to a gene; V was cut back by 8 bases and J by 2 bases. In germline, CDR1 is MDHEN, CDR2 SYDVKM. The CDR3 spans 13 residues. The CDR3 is CASSDRSTYEQYF. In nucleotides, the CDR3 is TGTGCCAGCTCGGACAGGTCGACCTACGAGCAGTACTTC.

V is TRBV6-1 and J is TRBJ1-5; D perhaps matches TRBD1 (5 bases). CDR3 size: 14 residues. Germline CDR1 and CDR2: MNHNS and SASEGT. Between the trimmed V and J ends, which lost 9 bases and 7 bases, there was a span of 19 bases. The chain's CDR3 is CASTRGESWQPQHF. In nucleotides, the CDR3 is TGTGCCAGTACCCGGGGGGAGTCCTGGCAGCCCCAGCATTTT.

The CDR3 DNA follows: TGTGCCAGCAGCCGGGGACAGGGGGCCTCCTACGAGCAGTACTTC. It encodes CASSRGQGASYEQYF. The chain combines TRBV6-5 with TRBJ2-7, with 12 bases identical to TRBD1. Trimming removed 6 bases from V and 0 bases from J; junction bases left unmatched: 3. CDR1 MNHEY and CDR2 SVGAGI come from the germline V gene. The CDR3 is made up of 15 amino acids.

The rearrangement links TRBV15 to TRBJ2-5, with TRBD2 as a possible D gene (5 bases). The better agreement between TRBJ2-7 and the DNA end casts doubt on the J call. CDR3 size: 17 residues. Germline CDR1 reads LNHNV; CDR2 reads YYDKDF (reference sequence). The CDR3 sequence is CATSRGGPPGPSYEQYF. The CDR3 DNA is TGTGCCACCAGCAGAGGAGGGCCGCCCGGGCCTTCCTACGAGCAGTACTTC.

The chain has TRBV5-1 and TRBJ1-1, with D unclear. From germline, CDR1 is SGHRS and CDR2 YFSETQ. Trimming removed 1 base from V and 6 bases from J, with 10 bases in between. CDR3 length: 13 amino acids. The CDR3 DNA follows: TGCGCCAGCAGCTTGAACACAGCCTCTGAAGCTTTCTTT. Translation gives CASSLNTASEAFF.

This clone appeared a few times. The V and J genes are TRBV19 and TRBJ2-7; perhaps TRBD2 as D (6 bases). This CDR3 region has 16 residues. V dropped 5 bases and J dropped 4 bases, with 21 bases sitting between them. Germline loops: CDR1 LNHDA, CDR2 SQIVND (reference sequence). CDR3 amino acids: CASSRGSSLLSYEQYF. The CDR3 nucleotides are TGTGCCAGTAGTCGGGGGTCATCCCTCCTTTCTTACGAGCAGTACTTC.

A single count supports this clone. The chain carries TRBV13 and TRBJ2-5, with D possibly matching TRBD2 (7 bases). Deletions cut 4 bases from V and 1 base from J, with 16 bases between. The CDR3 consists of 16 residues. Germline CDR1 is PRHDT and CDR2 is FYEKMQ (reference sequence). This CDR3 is CASSSIGRGFQETQYF. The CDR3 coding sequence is TGTGCCAGCAGCTCCATTGGGAGGGGGTTCCAAGAGACCCAGTACTTC.

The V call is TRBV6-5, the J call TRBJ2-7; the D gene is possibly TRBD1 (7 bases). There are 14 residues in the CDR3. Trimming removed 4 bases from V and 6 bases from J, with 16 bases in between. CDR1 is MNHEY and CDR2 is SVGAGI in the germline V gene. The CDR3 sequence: CASSLLTGTGEQYF. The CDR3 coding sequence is TGTGCCAGCAGTTTATTGACAGGGACTGGCGAGCAGTACTTC.

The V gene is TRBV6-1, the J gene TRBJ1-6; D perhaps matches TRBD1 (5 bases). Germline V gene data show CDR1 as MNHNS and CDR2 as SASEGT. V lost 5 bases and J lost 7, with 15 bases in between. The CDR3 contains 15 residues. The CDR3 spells CASSFQGGVNSPLHF. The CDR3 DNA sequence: TGTGCCAGCAGTTTTCAGGGAGGTGTAAATTCACCCCTCCACTTT.

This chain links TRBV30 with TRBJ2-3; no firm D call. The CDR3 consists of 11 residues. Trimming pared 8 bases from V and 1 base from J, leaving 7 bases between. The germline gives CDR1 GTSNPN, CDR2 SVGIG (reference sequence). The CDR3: CAGEGTDTQYF. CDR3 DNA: TGTGCCGGCGAGGGCACAGATACGCAGTATTTT. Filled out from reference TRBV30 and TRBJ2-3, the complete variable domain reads SQTIHQWPATLVQPVGSPLSLECTVEGTSNPNLYWYRQAAGRGLQLLFYSVGIGQISSEVPQNLSASRPQDRQFILSSKKLLLSDSGFYLCAGEGTDTQYFGPGTRLTVL.

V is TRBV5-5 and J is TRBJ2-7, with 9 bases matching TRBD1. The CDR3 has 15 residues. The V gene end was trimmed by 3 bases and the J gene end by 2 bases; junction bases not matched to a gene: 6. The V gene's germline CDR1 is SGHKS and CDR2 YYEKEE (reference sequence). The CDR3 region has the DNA TGTGCCAGCAGCTGGGGGGGGGACAGGGCCTACGAGCAGTACTTC. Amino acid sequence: CASSWGGDRAYEQYF.

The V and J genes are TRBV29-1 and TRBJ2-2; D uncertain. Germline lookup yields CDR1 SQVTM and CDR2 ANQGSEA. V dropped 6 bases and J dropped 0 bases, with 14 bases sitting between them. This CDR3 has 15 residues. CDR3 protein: CSVLRTVPNTGELFF. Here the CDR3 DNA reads TGCAGCGTCCTTAGAACCGTGCCGAACACCGGGGAGCTGTTTTTT.

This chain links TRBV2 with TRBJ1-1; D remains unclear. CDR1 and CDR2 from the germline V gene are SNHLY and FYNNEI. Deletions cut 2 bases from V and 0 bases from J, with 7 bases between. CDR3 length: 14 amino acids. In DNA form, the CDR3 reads TGTGCCAGCAGTGAACGGAGGCTGAACACTGAAGCTTTCTTT. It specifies CASSERRLNTEAFF.

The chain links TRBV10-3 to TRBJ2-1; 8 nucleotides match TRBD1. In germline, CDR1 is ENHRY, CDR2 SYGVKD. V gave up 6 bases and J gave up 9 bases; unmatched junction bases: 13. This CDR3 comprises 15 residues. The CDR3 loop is CAIRGGGRGLGEQFF. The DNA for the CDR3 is TGTGCCATCAGGGGGGGAGGCAGGGGGCTGGGTGAGCAGTTCTTC.

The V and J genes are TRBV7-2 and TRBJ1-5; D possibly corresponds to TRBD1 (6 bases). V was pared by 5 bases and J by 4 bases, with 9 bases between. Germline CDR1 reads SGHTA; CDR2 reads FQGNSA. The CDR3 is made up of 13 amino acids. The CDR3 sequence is CASSEGQNQPQHF. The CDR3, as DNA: TGTGCCAGCAGCGAAGGACAGAATCAGCCCCAGCATTTT.

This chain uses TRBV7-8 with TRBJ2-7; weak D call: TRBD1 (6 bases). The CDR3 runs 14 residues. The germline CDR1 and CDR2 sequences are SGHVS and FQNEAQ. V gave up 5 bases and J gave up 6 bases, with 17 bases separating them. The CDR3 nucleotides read TGTGCCAGCAGCCAGAGAACAGGGTTCCTCGAGCAGTACTTC. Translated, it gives CASSQRTGFLEQYF.

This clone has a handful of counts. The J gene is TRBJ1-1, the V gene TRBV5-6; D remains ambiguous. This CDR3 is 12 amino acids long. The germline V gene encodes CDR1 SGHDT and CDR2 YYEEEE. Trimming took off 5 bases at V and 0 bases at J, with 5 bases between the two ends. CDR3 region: CASRQMNTEAFF. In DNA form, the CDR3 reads TGTGCCAGCAGACAGATGAACACTGAAGCTTTCTTT.

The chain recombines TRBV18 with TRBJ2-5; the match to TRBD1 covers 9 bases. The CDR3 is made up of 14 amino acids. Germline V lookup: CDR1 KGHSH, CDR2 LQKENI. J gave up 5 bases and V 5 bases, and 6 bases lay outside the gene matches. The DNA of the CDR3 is TGTGCCAGCTCAACGGGACAGGGTTGGGAGACCCAGTACTTC. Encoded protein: CASSTGQGWETQYF.

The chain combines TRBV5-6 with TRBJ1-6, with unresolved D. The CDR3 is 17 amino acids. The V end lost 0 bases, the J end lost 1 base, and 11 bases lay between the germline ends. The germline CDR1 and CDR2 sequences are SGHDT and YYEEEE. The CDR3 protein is CASSLVGSESYNSPLHF. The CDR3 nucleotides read TGTGCCAGCAGCTTGGTCGGGAGCGAATCCTATAATTCACCCCTCCACTTT.

The CDR3 spells CAISKSTDTQYF. Written as DNA, the CDR3 is TGTGCCATTTCCAAATCCACAGATACGCAGTATTTT. This rearrangement joins TRBV10-3 to TRBJ2-3; D not resolved. The length of the CDR3 is 12 residues. Deletions cut 9 bases from V and 2 bases from J, with 9 bases between. Germline V gene data show CDR1 as ENHRY and CDR2 as SYGVKD.

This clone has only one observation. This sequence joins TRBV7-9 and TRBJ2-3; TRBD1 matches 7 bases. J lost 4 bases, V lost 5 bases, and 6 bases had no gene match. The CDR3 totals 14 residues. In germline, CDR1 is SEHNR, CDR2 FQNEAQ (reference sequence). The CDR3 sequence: CASSVGGQSDTQYF. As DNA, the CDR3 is TGTGCCAGCAGCGTTGGGGGACAGTCAGATACGCAGTATTTT.

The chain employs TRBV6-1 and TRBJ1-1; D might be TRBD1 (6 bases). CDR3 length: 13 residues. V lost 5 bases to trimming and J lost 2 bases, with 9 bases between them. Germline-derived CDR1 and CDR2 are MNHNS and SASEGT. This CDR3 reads CASSSGVNTEAFF. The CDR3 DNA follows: TGTGCCAGCAGTTCAGGGGTTAACACTGAAGCTTTCTTT.